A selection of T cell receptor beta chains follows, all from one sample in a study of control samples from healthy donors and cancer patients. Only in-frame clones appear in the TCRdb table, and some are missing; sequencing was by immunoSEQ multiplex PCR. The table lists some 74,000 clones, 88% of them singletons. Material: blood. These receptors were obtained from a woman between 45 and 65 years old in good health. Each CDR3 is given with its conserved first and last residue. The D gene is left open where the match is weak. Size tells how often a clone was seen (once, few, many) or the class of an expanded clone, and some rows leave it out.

TGTGCCAGCAGTTTTCTCGCTGGCACAGATACGCAGTATTTT	CASSFLAGTDTQYF	-	-	TRBJ2-3	TRBV28
TGTGCCAGCAAGGTCCCGACAGGGGCTAATTCACCCCTCCACTTT	CASKVPTGANSPLHF	TRBD1	-	TRBJ1-6	TRBV28
TGCAGCGTTCAAACTACCGGGACTCTGAACACCGGGGAGCTGTTTTTT	CSVQTTGTLNTGELFF	-	-	TRBJ2-2	TRBV29-1
TGTGCCAGCTCACCAAGGGAGAATGAAAAACTGTTTTTT	CASSPRENEKLFF	-	once	TRBJ1-4	TRBV18
TGTGCCAGCAGCTTTGTAGGGGAGGGTAGCTACACCTTC	CASSFVGEGSYTF	-	once	TRBJ1-2	TRBV5-5
TGTGCCAGCAGCTTGGAGGGGAGGACCGGGGAGCTGTTTTTT	CASSLEGRTGELFF	-	once	TRBJ2-2	TRBV5-5
TGTGCCAGCAGTTACAGGGGTGGCTACACCTTC	CASSYRGGYTF	-	few	TRBJ1-2	TRBV6-5
TGTGCCAGCAGGAGACAGGGGGACGATGAAGCTTTCTTT	CASRRQGDDEAFF	TRBD1	-	TRBJ1-1	TRBV28
TGTGCCTGGAGTGACAGGGATGGTCAGCCCCAGCATTTT	CAWSDRDGQPQHF	-	-	TRBJ1-5	TRBV30
TGTGCCAGCAGCTTTGACAGGGTAGCCTACAATGAGCAGTTCTTC	CASSFDRVAYNEQFF	TRBD1	-	TRBJ2-1	TRBV7-8
TGTGCCAGCAGTTTAATCGCCGATGAAGCTTTCTTT	CASSLIADEAFF	-	-	TRBJ1-1	TRBV28
TGTGCCAGCAGCTTAGGACAGGGGACGTCTCTGTACTTC	CASSLGQGTSLYF	TRBD1	few	TRBJ2-7	TRBV7-9
TGTGCCAGCAGCTTCGGAGGGGGGAACACCGGGGAGCTGTTTTTT	CASSFGGGNTGELFF	-	-	TRBJ2-2	TRBV5-5
TGTGCCAGGACTAGCGGGGGGGCCCAGGGTGATACGCAGTATTTT	CARTSGGAQGDTQYF	TRBD2	once	TRBJ2-3	TRBV2
TGTGCCAGCAGTGAGCAGGCAACAGATACGCAGTATTTT	CASSEQATDTQYF	-	once	TRBJ2-3	TRBV5-6
TGTGCCAGCAGCTCCACCGGGACAGGGGGCTTTAGTAAGGAGACCCAGTACTTC	CASSSTGTGGFSKETQYF	TRBD1	-	TRBJ2-5	TRBV7-9
TGTGCCATCAGTGAGGAGGAGGTTTTCACAGATACGCAGTATTTT	CAISEEEVFTDTQYF	-	-	TRBJ2-3	TRBV10-3
TGTGCCAGCTCACCAAACGGACAGCCTTCACCCCTCCACTTT	CASSPNGQPSPLHF	-	once	TRBJ1-6	TRBV18
TGTGCCAGCAGCCCTTCGACAGATTACAACTATGGCTACACCTTC	CASSPSTDYNYGYTF	-	-	TRBJ1-2	TRBV7-9
TGCAGCGTTGAAGATTGGTCTAGCGGGGGCCACGGATTCTACGAGCAGTACTTC	CSVEDWSSGGHGFYEQYF	TRBD2	-	TRBJ2-7	TRBV29-1